These 6 T cell receptor beta chains share one sample of origin, sequenced in a study of graft-versus-host responses after intestinal transplantation (dated by TCRdb to 2020 to 2023). The library was obtained by the immunoSEQ multiplex PCR assay. Not all clones reach the TCRdb copy of this immuneACCESS table, which keeps in-frame sequences only. Checked studies attribute under half of the gap to unresolved V genes and leave the rest unexplained. The sample data list about 15,000 clones, and 75% to 85% of these were observed just once. The ten largest account for over 15% of the sample. Dithiothreitol, EDTA incubations and collagenase D digestion were used to isolate intraepithelial and lamina propria lymphocytes from graft specimens. The input for sequencing was ileum tissue, taken about 15 weeks after intestinal transplant. These receptors originate from a human patient who received an intestinal transplant, so some T cells may come from the graft donor.

The J gene is TRBJ2-1, the V gene TRBV27; 10 positions agree with TRBD2. CDR1 is MNHEY and CDR2 is SMNVEV in the germline V gene (reference sequence). This CDR3 comprises 15 residues. After removal of 1 base from V and 5 bases from J, the junction contained 2 bases not matched to a gene. For the CDR3, the DNA is TGTGCCAGCAGTTTATTACTAGCGGGAAACAATGAGCAGTTCTTC. Protein product: CASSLLLAGNNEQFF.

Comment on this clone: Germline is not matched at one junction end, which may reflect a read error. The CDR3, as DNA: TGCGCCAGCAGCCAAGGGACATTTAACTATGGCTGCACCTTC. This gives the protein CASSQGTFNYGCTF. This chain joins TRBV4-3 and TRBJ1-2, with a weak D call TRBD1 (5 bases). The CDR3 length is 14 residues. Germline values: CDR1 LGHNA, CDR2 YSLEER.

V gene TRBV5-4 combines with J gene TRBJ2-2; a weak D match, TRBD2 (5 bases). The CDR3 consists of 16 residues. Germline lookup yields CDR1 SGHNT and CDR2 YYREEE (reference sequence). V dropped 0 bases and J dropped 6 bases, with 15 bases sitting between them. The CDR3 here is CASSLGGASLPGELFF. CDR3 sequence (DNA): TGTGCCAGCAGCTTGGGGGGTGCTAGCCTCCCCGGGGAGCTGTTTTTT.

This chain links TRBV7-8 with TRBJ2-1; tentative D call: TRBD2 (5 bases). V was trimmed by 4 bases and J by 9 bases, leaving 19 bases between them. The CDR3 is made up of 15 amino acids. In germline, CDR1 is SGHVS, CDR2 FQNEAQ. The CDR3 here is CASSSTWPKAAEQFF. DNA of the CDR3: TGTGCCAGCAGCTCCACGTGGCCTAAAGCGGCTGAGCAGTTCTTC.

V and J are TRBV7-4 and TRBJ1-5; perhaps TRBD1 as D (6 bases). Trimming removed 5 bases at V and 7 bases at J, with 15 bases between. Per the germline V gene, CDR1 is SGHVT and CDR2 is SQSDAQ. The length of the CDR3 is 14 residues. CDR3 loop: CASSGGGLEQPQHF. The DNA for the CDR3 is TGTGCCAGCAGCGGAGGGGGGCTTGAACAGCCCCAGCATTTT.

This chain uses TRBV7-8 with TRBJ2-1; 7 nucleotides match TRBD2. Unmatched junction bases numbered 14, after V lost 5 bases and J lost 10 bases. Germline V gives CDR1 SGHVS, CDR2 FQNEAQ. The CDR3 length is 15 residues. CDR3 in DNA: TGTGCCAGCAGCCAAAGGACTAGGCGGGTAGAGGAGCAGTTCTTC. The encoded protein is CASSQRTRRVEEQFF. The variable domain in full, completed from reference TRBV7-8 and TRBJ2-1, reads GAGVSQSPRYKVAKRGQDVALRCDPISGHVSLFWYQQALGQGPEFLTYFQNEAQLDKSGLPSDRFFAERPEGSVSTLKIQRTQQEDSAVYLCASSQRTRRVEEQFFGPGTRLTVL.